This is a list of T cell receptor beta chains from one sample in a study of human T cells and chemical hapten exposure. TCRdb re-analysed the RACE reads in MiXCR, keeping a single row per CDR3 protein. Of 380,000 or so distinct CDR3 sequences in the sample, about 4.8% were seen once. The source was whole blood, collected in connection with sensitization to the hapten diphenylcyclopropenone (DPC). Receptors originate from a woman between 45 and 65 years old with alopecia areata. Some clones in this sample may be carry-over from other donors' samples. Both conserved end residues are part of each CDR3. D genes are given only for firm matches. Where a row states a size, it is once, few, many or the class of an expanded clone; other rows omit it.

clone size	D gene	V gene	J gene	CDR3 DNA	CDR3 protein
many	.	TRBV20-1	TRBJ2-4	TGCAGTGCTAGGGAAGGAGGGAAGGAAAACATTCAGTACTTC	CSAREGGKENIQYF
few	TRBD1	TRBV7-8	TRBJ2-2	TGTGCCAGCAGCGAACCGACAGGGTCCAACACCGGGGAGCTGTTTTTT	CASSEPTGSNTGELFF
few	.	TRBV6-5	TRBJ2-7	TGTGCCAGCAGTTTCCCCTTACGGCTACGGGGCCGGGCGCAGTACTTC	CASSFPLRLRGRAQYF
.	TRBD1	TRBV5-1	TRBJ2-3	TGCGCCAGCAGCTTGGGGCAGGGGGCGAAGGATACGCAGTATTTT	CASSLGQGAKDTQYF
many	.	TRBV20-1	TRBJ2-7	TGCAGTGCTAGAGATGGGGAAGTCTACGAGCAGTACTTC	CSARDGEVYEQYF
many	.	TRBV5-1	TRBJ1-1	TGCGCCAGCAGCTTAACTTGGGTGCAAGGTGAAGCTTTCTTT	CASSLTWVQGEAFF
many	.	TRBV5-6	TRBJ2-2	TGTGCCAGCGGCCAGAACACCGGGGAGCTGTTTTTT	CASGQNTGELFF
many	TRBD1	TRBV27	TRBJ1-1	TGTGCCAGCAGGACAGGGCCTGAAGCTTTCTTT	CASRTGPEAFF
.	TRBD2	TRBV9	TRBJ2-5	TGTGCCAGCAGCCCAACCGGGGGGGCTGAGACCCAGTACTTC	CASSPTGGAETQYF
many	TRBD2	TRBV5-4	TRBJ2-7	TGTGCCAGCAGCGGAGCGGGAGCAGTAAACGAGCAGTACTTC	CASSGAGAVNEQYF
.	TRBD1	TRBV19	TRBJ1-6	TGTGCCAGTAGTTGGGACAGGTCCAATTCACCCCTCCACTTT	CASSWDRSNSPLHF
few	TRBD2	TRBV20-1	TRBJ2-3	TGCAGTGGTGGGACTAGCGGGATCACAGATACGCAGTATTTT	CSGGTSGITDTQYF
many	.	TRBV29-1	TRBJ1-2	TGCAGCGTTGTCGTGGGTTCTGGCTACACCTTC	CSVVVGSGYTF
.	TRBD2	TRBV5-4	TRBJ2-3	TGTGCCATCGGGGGGGGATCTACCACAGATACGCAGTATTTT	CAIGGGSTTDTQYF
many	.	TRBV5-1	TRBJ2-3	TGCGCCAGCAGAGAAAGTGGGGATACGCAGTATTTT	CASRESGDTQYF
many	TRBD1	TRBV5-6	TRBJ2-3	TGTGCCAGCAGTTCTGGGACAGGGCCCGATACGCAGTATTTT	CASSSGTGPDTQYF
.	.	TRBV30	TRBJ1-5	TGTGCCTGGAGTGACCCAGTAAGGGATAGCAATCAGCCCCAGCATTTT	CAWSDPVRDSNQPQHF
many	.	TRBV15	TRBJ1-1	TGTGCCACCAGCAGAGATCCTGACGGGACACGGGGGGCTGAAGCTTTCTTT	CATSRDPDGTRGAEAFF
few	TRBD2	TRBV5-4	TRBJ2-1	TGTGCCAGCAGCTTGGCTGCGGGAGGACCCTACAATGAGCAGTTCTTC	CASSLAAGGPYNEQFF
few	TRBD2	TRBV10-2	TRBJ2-1	TGCGCCAGCACGAAGACCGCGGGACTAGGACACCATGAGCAGTTCTTC	CASTKTAGLGHHEQFF
many	.	TRBV7-2	TRBJ2-5	TGTGCCAGCAGCCGTGGGGGGACCCAGTACTTC	CASSRGGTQYF
.	TRBD2	TRBV5-4	TRBJ2-3	TGTGCCAGCAGCCGAGAGACTAGCGCAGATACGCAGTATTTT	CASSRETSADTQYF
.	.	TRBV4-1	TRBJ1-1	TGCGCCAGCAGCCAAGATAACTTACAAAACACTGAAGCTTTCTTT	CASSQDNLQNTEAFF
many	.	TRBV9	TRBJ2-3	TGTGCCAGCAGCGTAGCACAGAGCACAGATACGCAGTATTTT	CASSVAQSTDTQYF
many	.	TRBV28	TRBJ2-2	TGTGCCAGCTCCCCTGAGAGGCTAAACACCGGGGAGCTGTTTTTT	CASSPERLNTGELFF
many	.	TRBV4-2	TRBJ2-2	TGTGCCAGCAGCCAAGATTTCGCTAGTCTGGGCACCGGGGAGCTGTTTTTT	CASSQDFASLGTGELFF
many	.	TRBV11-2	TRBJ2-3	TGTGCCAGCAGCTTTTCGCCCGATACGCAGTATTTT	CASSFSPDTQYF
few	.	TRBV7-9	TRBJ2-1	TGTGCCAGCACGGACCGGGCCCATGAGCAGTTCTTC	CASTDRAHEQFF
few	TRBD1	TRBV7-2	TRBJ1-4	TGTGCCAGCAGCTTAAGGGACAGGCGCCTTACTAATGAAAAACTGTTTTTT	CASSLRDRRLTNEKLFF
many	TRBD1	TRBV5-4	TRBJ1-6	TGTGCCAGCAGCCCCTCAGGACAGGGGGTGATTTGGAATTCACCCCTCCACTTT	CASSPSGQGVIWNSPLHF
many	TRBD1	TRBV29-1	TRBJ2-7	TGCAGCGTCGTTAGACAGGGGGCGGTAGGGGAGCAGTACTTC	CSVVRQGAVGEQYF
many	TRBD2	TRBV4-2	TRBJ2-1	TGTGCCAGCAGCCAGCGAGCGGGACTGGATGAGCAGTTCTTC	CASSQRAGLDEQFF
.	.	TRBV12-3/TRBV12-4	TRBJ1-2	TGTGCCAGCAGTTTAGGCATCCGGGACCCTAACTATGGCTACACCTTC	CASSLGIRDPNYGYTF
.	TRBD2	TRBV3-1	TRBJ2-3	TGTGCCAGCAGCCAAGGGACTAGCGGGGGCCGGAGCACAGATACGCAGTATTTT	CASSQGTSGGRSTDTQYF
many	.	TRBV7-9	TRBJ2-1	TGTGCCAGCAGCTTAGGTGAATTTGAGCAGTTCTTC	CASSLGEFEQFF
many	TRBD2	TRBV12-3/TRBV12-4	TRBJ2-5	TGTGCCAGCAGTTCCCTGACTAGCGGGGGGACCCAGTACTTC	CASSSLTSGGTQYF
few	.	TRBV5-6	TRBJ1-4	TGTGCCAGCAGCTTGGCCGGGGGCAGGACTAATGAAAAACTGTTTTTT	CASSLAGGRTNEKLFF
many	TRBD1	TRBV6-2/TRBV6-3	TRBJ1-1	TGTGCCAGCAGGGACAGGGGAATCACTGAAGCTTTCTTT	CASRDRGITEAFF
many	TRBD2	TRBV5-1	TRBJ2-5	TGCGCCAGCAGGCCACTAGCGGCCCATCGAGAGACCCAGTACTTC	CASRPLAAHRETQYF
few	.	TRBV5-1	TRBJ1-1	TGCGCCAGCAGCGGGGAGACAAGTTTGAACACTGAAGCTTTCTTT	CASSGETSLNTEAFF
few	TRBD1	TRBV6-2/TRBV6-3	TRBJ2-3	TGTGCCAGCTCGACAGGGAGATTCACAGATACGCAGTATTTT	CASSTGRFTDTQYF
many	.	TRBV3-1	TRBJ2-3	TGTGCCAGCAGCCAAGATCTTCGACAGATCACAGATACGCAGTATTTT	CASSQDLRQITDTQYF
many	.	TRBV6-2/TRBV6-3	TRBJ1-5	TGTGCCAGCAGTTATGGGGGTTCTCAGCCCCAGCATTTT	CASSYGGSQPQHF
many	.	TRBV5-1	TRBJ2-7	TGCGCCAGCAGGTCCGAAATACTTCACGAGCAGTACTTC	CASRSEILHEQYF
.	.	TRBV20-1	TRBJ2-1	TGCAGTGCTAGAGGGAGGGCTGGGCAGTTCTTC	CSARGRAGQFF
.	.	TRBV13	TRBJ2-3	TGTGCCAGCAGCTTGCAGGGGATTAGCACAGATACGCAGTATTTT	CASSLQGISTDTQYF
.	.	TRBV7-8	TRBJ1-1	TGTGCCAGCAGCTTAGCCCTGTGGGGTCGGGGCACTGAAGCTTTCTTT	CASSLALWGRGTEAFF
.	.	TRBV7-9	TRBJ2-2	TGTGCCAGCAGCCGGGAGGGGGCCGACGGGGAGCTGTTTTTT	CASSREGADGELFF
many	.	TRBV29-1	TRBJ2-3	TGCAGCGTTCAGGAAGATACGCAGTATTTT	CSVQEDTQYF
few	TRBD2	TRBV30	TRBJ2-7	TGTGCCTGGAGTGTACTAGCGGGCCCCTACGAGCAGTACTTC	CAWSVLAGPYEQYF
.	.	TRBV12-3/TRBV12-4	TRBJ1-6	TGTGCCAGCATCCGGGGAGAGGGCCTTAATTCACCCCTCCACTTT	CASIRGEGLNSPLHF
many	TRBD1	TRBV7-9	TRBJ1-6	TGTGCCAGCAGCTCGGACAGGGGGCCGGGTTCACCCCTCCACTTT	CASSSDRGPGSPLHF